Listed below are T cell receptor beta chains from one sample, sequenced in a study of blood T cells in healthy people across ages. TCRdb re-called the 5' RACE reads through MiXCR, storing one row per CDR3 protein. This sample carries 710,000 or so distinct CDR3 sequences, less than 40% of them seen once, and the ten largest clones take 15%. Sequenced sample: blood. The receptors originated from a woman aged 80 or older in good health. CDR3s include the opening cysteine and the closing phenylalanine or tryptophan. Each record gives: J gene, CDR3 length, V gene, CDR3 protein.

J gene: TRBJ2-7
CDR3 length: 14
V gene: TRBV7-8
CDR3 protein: CAGSAPRKFYEQYF

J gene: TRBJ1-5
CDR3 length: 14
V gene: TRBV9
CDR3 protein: CASSPGGGLQPQHF

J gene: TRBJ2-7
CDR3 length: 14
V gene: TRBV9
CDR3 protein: CASSPRTLSYEQYF

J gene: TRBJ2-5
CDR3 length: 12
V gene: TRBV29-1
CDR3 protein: CSVELTKETQYF

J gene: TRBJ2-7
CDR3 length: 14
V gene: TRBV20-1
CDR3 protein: CSARDGTRGYEQYF

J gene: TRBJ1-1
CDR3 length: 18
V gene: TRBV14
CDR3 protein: CASSERRGNAFMNTEAFF

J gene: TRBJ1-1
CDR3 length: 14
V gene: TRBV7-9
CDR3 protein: CASSLSLGPTEAFF

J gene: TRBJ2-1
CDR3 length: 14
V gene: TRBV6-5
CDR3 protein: CASSKARQGSEQFF

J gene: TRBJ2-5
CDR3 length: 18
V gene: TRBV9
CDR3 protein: CASSILLQQGSYQETQYF

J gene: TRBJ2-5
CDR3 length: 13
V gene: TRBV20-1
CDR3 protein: CNAKAGGREAQYF

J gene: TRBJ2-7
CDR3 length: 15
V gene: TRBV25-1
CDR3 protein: CASSEWGTGLDEQYF

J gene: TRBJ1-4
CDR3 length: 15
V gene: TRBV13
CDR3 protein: CASSVTGQGFEKLFF

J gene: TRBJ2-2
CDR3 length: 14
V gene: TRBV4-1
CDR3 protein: CASSEGGGGGELFF

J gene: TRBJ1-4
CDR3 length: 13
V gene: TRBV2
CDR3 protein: CASSGGRYEKLFF

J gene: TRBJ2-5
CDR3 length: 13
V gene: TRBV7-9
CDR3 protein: CATLPSGQETQYF

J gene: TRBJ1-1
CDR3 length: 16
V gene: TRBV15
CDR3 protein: CATSRDQGTANTEAFF

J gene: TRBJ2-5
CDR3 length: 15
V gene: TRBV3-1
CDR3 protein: CASSEQRRQGETQYF

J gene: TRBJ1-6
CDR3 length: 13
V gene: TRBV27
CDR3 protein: CASSLNRGSPPHF

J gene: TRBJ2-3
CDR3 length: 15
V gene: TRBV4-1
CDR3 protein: CASSSLWTFTDTQYF

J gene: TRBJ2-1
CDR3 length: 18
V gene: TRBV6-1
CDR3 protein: CASSERQGSFSSYNEQFF

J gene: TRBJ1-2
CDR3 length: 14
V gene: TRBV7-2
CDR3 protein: CASSQSPGDYGYTF

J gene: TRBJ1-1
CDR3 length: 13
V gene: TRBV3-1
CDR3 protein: CASSQSFNTEAFF

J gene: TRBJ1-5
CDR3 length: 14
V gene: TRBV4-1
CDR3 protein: CASSQDMFWQPQHF

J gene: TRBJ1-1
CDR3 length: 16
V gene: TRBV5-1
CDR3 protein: CASSTGWLTKGTEAFF

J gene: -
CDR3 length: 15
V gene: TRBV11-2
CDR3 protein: CASSLQESYQETQFF